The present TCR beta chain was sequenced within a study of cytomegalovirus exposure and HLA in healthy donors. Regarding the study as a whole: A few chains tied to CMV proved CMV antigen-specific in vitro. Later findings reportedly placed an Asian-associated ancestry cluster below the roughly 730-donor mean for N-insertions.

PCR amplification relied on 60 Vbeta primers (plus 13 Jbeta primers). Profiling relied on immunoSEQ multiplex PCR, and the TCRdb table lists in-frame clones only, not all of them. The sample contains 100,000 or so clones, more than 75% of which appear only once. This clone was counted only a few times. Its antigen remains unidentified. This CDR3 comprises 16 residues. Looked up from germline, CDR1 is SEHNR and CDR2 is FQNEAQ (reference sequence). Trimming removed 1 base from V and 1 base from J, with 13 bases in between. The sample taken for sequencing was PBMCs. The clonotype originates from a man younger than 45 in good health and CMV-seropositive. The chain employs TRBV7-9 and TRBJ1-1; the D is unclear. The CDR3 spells CASSLGRVPGNTEAFF. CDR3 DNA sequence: TGTGCCAGCAGCTTAGGTCGTGTCCCGGGGAACACTGAAGCTTTCTTT.